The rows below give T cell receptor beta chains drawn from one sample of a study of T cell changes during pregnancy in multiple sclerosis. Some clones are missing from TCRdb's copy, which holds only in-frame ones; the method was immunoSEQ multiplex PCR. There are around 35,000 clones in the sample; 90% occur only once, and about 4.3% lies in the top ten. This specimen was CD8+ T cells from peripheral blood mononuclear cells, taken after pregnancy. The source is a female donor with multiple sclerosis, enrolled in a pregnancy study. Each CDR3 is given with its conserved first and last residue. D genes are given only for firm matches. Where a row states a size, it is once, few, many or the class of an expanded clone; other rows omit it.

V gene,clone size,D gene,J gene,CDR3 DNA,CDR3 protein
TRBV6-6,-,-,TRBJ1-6,TGTGCCAGCAGTCCGACAGGCCCCTATAATTCACCCCTCCACTTT,CASSPTGPYNSPLHF
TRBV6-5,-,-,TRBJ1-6,TGTGCCAGCAGCCAGGGTGGTTCACCCCTCCACTTT,CASSQGGSPLHF
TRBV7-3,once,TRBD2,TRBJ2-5,TGTGCCAGCAGCTTGACGGCGGGGGGGCGGGAGACCCAGTACTTC,CASSLTAGGRETQYF
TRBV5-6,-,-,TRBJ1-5,TGTGCCAGCAGCCCTATTTCGGGACAGCCCCAGCATTTT,CASSPISGQPQHF
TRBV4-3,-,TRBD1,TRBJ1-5,TGCGCCAGCAGCCAAGATATAGGGGCAGGGGGCCAGCCCCAGCATTTT,CASSQDIGAGGQPQHF
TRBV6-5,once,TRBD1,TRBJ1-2,TGTGCCAGCAGGGGGACAGGGGACTATGGCTACACCTTC,CASRGTGDYGYTF
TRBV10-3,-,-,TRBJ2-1,TGTGCCATCAGTGTAGCCTGGCCCAATGAGCAGTTCTTC,CAISVAWPNEQFF
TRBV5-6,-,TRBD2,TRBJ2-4,TGTGCCAGCAGCTTCACCGGAGCGGGGAACATTCAGTACTTC,CASSFTGAGNIQYF
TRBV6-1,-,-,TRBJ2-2,TGTGCCAGCAGTGAAGCGCAGGGGAACACCGGGGAGCTGTTTTTT,CASSEAQGNTGELFF
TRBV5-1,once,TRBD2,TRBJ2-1,TGCGCCAGCAGCTTGTGGGGTGTTGCTAGCGGGGTCTGTTGGGGTGAGCAGTTCTTC,CASSLWGVASGVCWGEQFF
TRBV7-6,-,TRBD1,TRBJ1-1,TGTGCCAGCAGCCCAGGGGACAGGCCCACTGAAGCTTTCTTT,CASSPGDRPTEAFF
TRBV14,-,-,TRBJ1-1,TGTGCCAGCAGCCAAGGGACGGGACACATGAACACTGAAGCTTTCTTT,CASSQGTGHMNTEAFF
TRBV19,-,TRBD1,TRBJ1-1,TGTGCCAGTAGTATAGAGGAAGGGACAGGGGGCGCGTCCACTGAAGCTTTCTTT,CASSIEEGTGGASTEAFF
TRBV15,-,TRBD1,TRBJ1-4,TGTGCCACCACCAAAGGGACAGGCACAACTAATGAAAAACTGTTTTTT,CATTKGTGTTNEKLFF
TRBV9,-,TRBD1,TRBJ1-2,TGTGCCAGCAGCGCACGCAAGACAGGGCCTAACTATGGCTACACCTTC,CASSARKTGPNYGYTF
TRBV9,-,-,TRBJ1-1,TGTGCCAGCAGCGTAGAAGGCACCAGGACTGAAGCTTTCTTT,CASSVEGTRTEAFF
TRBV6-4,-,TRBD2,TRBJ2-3,TGTGCCAGCAGTGAGACTAGCGGGGGAACGGATACGCAGTATTTT,CASSETSGGTDTQYF
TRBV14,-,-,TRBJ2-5,TGTGCCAGCAGCCCATCCGCGGGAGAGACCCAGTACTTC,CASSPSAGETQYF
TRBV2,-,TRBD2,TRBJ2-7,TGTGCCATAACGGGACTAGCCTACGAGCAGTACTTC,CAITGLAYEQYF
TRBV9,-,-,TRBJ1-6,TGTGCCAGCAGCGCAGATGGGAAGGGGCCGAATTCACCCCTCCACTTT,CASSADGKGPNSPLHF
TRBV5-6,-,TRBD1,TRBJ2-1,TGTGCCAGCAGCTTGTCTGGTCCTGGGGACAGGGGTTACAATGAGCAGTTCTTC,CASSLSGPGDRGYNEQFF
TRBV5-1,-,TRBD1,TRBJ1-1,TGCGCCAGCAGCTTGGGGTCTGTTGCCGGGACAGGGGGCAGGACTGAAGCTTTCTTT,CASSLGSVAGTGGRTEAFF
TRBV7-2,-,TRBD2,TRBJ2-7,TGTGCCAGCAGCTTAGCGACGGGGGGACTAGGCGAGCAGTACTTC,CASSLATGGLGEQYF
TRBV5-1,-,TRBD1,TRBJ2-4,TGCGCCAGCACCGGGACAGGGGGAAGTTCAGCCAAAAACATTCAGTACTTC,CASTGTGGSSAKNIQYF
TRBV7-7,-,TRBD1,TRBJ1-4,TGTGCTAGCAGCTTAGCCCGTGCAGGGGGAGTTGAAAAACTGTTTTTT,CASSLARAGGVEKLFF
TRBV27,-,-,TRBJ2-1,TGTGCCAGCGCGGGACGGGCCTACAATGAGCAGTTCTTC,CASAGRAYNEQFF
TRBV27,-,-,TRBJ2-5,TGTGCCAGCAGTTTAGCGGACACTCAAGAGACCCAGTACTTC,CASSLADTQETQYF